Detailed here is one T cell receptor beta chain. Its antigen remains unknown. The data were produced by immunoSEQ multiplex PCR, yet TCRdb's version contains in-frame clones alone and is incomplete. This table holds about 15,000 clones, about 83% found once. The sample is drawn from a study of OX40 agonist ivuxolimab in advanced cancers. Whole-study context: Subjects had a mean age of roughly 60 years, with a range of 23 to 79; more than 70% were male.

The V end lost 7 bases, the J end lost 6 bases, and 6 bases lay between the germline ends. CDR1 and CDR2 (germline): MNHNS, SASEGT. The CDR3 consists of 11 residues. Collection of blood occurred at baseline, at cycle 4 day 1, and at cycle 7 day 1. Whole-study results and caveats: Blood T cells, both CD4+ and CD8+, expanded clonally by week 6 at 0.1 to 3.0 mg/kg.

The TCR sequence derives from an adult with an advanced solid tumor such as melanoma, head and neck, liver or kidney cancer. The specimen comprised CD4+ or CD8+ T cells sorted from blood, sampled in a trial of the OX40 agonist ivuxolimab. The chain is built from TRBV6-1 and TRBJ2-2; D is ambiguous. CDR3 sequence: CASKRSGELFF. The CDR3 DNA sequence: TGTGCCAGCAAGAGGTCCGGGGAGCTGTTTTTT.